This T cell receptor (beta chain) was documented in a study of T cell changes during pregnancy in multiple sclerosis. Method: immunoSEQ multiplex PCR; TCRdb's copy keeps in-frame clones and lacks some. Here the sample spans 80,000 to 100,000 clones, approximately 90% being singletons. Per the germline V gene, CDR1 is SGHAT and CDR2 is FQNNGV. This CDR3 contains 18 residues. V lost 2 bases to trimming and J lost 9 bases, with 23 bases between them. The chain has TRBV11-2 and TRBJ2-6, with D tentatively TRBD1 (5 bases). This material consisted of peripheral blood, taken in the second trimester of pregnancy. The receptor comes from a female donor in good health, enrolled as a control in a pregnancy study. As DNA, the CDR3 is TGTGCCAGCAGCTTATTGGGGCGGTACCTTCCAAATAGCAACGTCCTGACTTTC. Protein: CASSLLGRYLPNSNVLTF.